This TCR beta chain was observed in a study of molecular identifiers for immune sequencing clone quantification. On this clonotype itself: At one end, the junction sequence differs from germline, possibly due to a read error.

This CDR3 has 16 amino acids. Listed TCR primers and previously described methods were used for bulk TCR libraries. TCRdb recomputed calls from the PCR reads with MiXCR, one row per CDR3 protein. The table shows around 320,000 distinct CDR3 sequences, with 24% occurring only once. The chain combines TRBV12-3 or TRBV12-4 with TRBJ2-3, with D possibly matching TRBD1 (6 bases). The sequenced sample was naive CD8+ T cells from blood, with Jurkat cell RNA spiked in. Noted subset: FACS-sorted CD8+CD4-CCR7+CD45RA+ naive T cells. The clonotype was recovered from a human donor in good health. Some libraries in this study had Jurkat cell RNA spiked in. The CDR3 DNA follows: TGTGCCAGCAGCTTTAGTGGGGGCTCCGCCACAGATACGCGGTATTTT. Amino acid sequence: CASSFSGGSATDTRYF.